This paragraph reports one T cell receptor beta chain. No antigen is known for it. CD45RA+ naive and CD45RA-negative memory subsets were separated from CD4+ cells. The source of the sample is a study of shared clonotypes between healthy human individuals. About the research overall: Per donor, CD8 memory used one plate, CD8 naive used two, CD4 memory used three and CD4 naive used three.

Every subset's genomic DNA went evenly onto several immunoSEQ plates. The method was immunoSEQ multiplex PCR; TCRdb's version includes in-frame clones alone and lacks a portion of them. In the table there are around 180,000 clones, just under 95% of which are singletons. Study-wide findings and caveats: An effect of sequencing depth on clonotype sharing among donors was expected.

The sequencing input was naive CD4+ T cells sorted from blood. Described subset: CD45RA+ positively selected. The receptor comes from a woman aged 25 to 39 in good health.

CDR3 coding DNA: TGTGCCAGCAGCCAAGGGACATCAAACACTGAAGCTTTCTTT. This encodes CASSQGTSNTEAFF. The chain combines TRBV14 with TRBJ1-1; TRBD1 might be the D (5 bases). This CDR3 is built from 14 residues. Germline V CDR1 and CDR2: SGHDN, FVKESK. The V end was cut by 1 base, the J end by 2 bases, with 8 bases between.